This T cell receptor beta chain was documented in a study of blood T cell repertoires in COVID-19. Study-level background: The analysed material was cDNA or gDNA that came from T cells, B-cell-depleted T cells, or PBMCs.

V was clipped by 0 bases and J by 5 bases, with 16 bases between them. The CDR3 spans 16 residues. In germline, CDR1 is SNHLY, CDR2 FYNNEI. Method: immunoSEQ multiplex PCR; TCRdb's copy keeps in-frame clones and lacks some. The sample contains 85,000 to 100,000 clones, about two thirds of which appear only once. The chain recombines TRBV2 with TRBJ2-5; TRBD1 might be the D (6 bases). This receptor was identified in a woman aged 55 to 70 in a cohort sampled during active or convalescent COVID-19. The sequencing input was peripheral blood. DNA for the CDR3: TGTGCCAGCAGTGAAGCGACGGGACAAGGGTGGGAGACCCAGTACTTC. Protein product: CASSEATGQGWETQYF.